This passage covers 23 T cell receptor beta chains from one sample sequenced in a study of tumor-infiltrating lymphocytes in localized non-small cell lung cancer. The table came from immunoSEQ multiplex PCR; TCRdb's copy has only in-frame clones and leaves some out. Counted here are tens of thousands of clones, roughly two thirds occurring once; the ten biggest clones make up over 5%. Sequencing was performed on lung tumor tissue. The origin of the receptors is a human donor with non-small cell lung cancer.

The chain has TRBV18 and TRBJ1-1; 9 nucleotides agree with TRBD1. Germline values: CDR1 KGHSH, CDR2 LQKENI. This CDR3 has 15 amino acids. The junction had 6 bases not matched to a gene; V was cut back by 3 bases and J by 4 bases. CDR3 amino acids: CASSPGTGRTTEAFF. CDR3 nucleotide sequence: TGTGCCAGCTCACCTGGGACAGGGAGGACCACTGAAGCTTTCTTT.

The CDR3 region has the DNA TGCGCCAGCAGCTTGAGCCAGGCAGTTCTCAATGAGCAGTTCTTC. It specifies CASSLSQAVLNEQFF. This chain uses TRBV5-1 with TRBJ2-1; D gene unclear. The CDR3 has 15 amino acids. The germline V and J ends were trimmed by 1 base and 6 bases, with 14 bases remaining between them. CDR1 is SGHRS and CDR2 is YFSETQ in the germline V gene.

The chain couples TRBV9 to TRBJ1-2, with TRBD1 as a possible D gene (6 bases). CDR3 length: 17 residues. Trimming took 4 bases from V and 4 from J, leaving 23 bases between them. CDR1 is SGDLS and CDR2 is YYNGEE in the germline V gene. DNA for the CDR3: TGTGCCAGCAGCCCCGGGACTCGGGGGGCGAGGGGCTATGGCTACACCTTC. Its translation: CASSPGTRGARGYGYTF. Full variable domain (outside the CDR3, taken from reference TRBV9 and TRBJ1-2): DSGVTQTPKHLITATGQRVTLRCSPRSGDLSVYWYQQSLDQGLQFLIQYYNGEERAKGNILERFSAQQFPDLHSELNLSSLELGDSALYFCASSPGTRGARGYGYTFGSGTRLTVV.

By frequency in the sample, this clone is medium-sized. The chain combines TRBV4-1 with TRBJ1-6; tentatively, D is TRBD1 (6 bases). This CDR3 contains 16 residues. In germline, CDR1 is MGHRA, CDR2 YSYEKL. Trimming left V 4 bases short and J 7 bases short, with 17 bases between. CDR3 loop: CASSLLPGTLNSPLHF. DNA of the CDR3: TGCGCCAGCAGCCTCCTGCCCGGGACACTAAATTCACCCCTCCACTTT.

V usage is TRBV5-1 and J usage is TRBJ1-2; D uncertain. CDR3 length: 13 amino acids. Trimming removed 0 bases at V and 6 bases at J, with 9 bases between. CDR1 is SGHRS, CDR2 YFSETQ, per germline. For the CDR3, the DNA is TGCGCCAGCAGCTTGGAAGGTGTAGATGGCTACACCTTC. It specifies CASSLEGVDGYTF.

The chain has TRBV6-6 and TRBJ1-5, with 9 bases that match TRBD1. The germline V gene encodes CDR1 MNHNY and CDR2 SVGAGI (reference sequence). CDR3 length: 16 amino acids. The V segment lost 3 bases and the J segment 7 bases; nucleotides outside the gene matches: 10. CDR3 in amino acids: CASSYGGQGLGQPQHF. The CDR3 DNA reads as TGTGCCAGCAGTTATGGGGGACAGGGCCTCGGGCAGCCCCAGCATTTT.

The chain has TRBV11-2 and TRBJ1-4; D gene ambiguous. Germline-derived CDR1 and CDR2 are SGHAT and FQNNGV. Deletions cut 1 base from V and 0 bases from J, with 12 bases between. The CDR3 is 17 amino acids. CDR3 nucleotides: TGTGCCAGCAGCTTAGCACCCACGTACGCAACTAATGAAAAACTGTTTTTT. It yields the protein CASSLAPTYATNEKLFF.

V is TRBV7-9 and J is TRBJ2-1, with 9 bases fitting TRBD2. CDR3 length equals 17 residues. Per the germline V gene, CDR1 is SEHNR and CDR2 is FQNEAQ (reference sequence). The V and J ends lost 2 bases and 7 bases, in that order; junction bases with no gene match: 12. The CDR3, as DNA: TGTGCCAGCAGCTTAATGTGGCGGGAGGGCCGAAGTAATGAGCAGTTCTTC. It yields the protein CASSLMWREGRSNEQFF. The full variable domain, completed using reference TRBV7-9 and TRBJ2-1, is DTGVSQNPRHKITKRGQNVTFRCDPISEHNRLYWYRQTLGQGPEFLTYFQNEAQLEKSRLLSDRFSAERPKGSFSTLEIQRTEQGDSAMYLCASSLMWREGRSNEQFFGPGTRLTVL.

The sample holds a few counts of this clone. The chain joins TRBV5-1 to TRBJ1-4; no clear D gene. The CDR3 has 15 residues. Trimming stripped 4 bases from V and 0 bases from J, with 10 bases between. Germline loops: CDR1 SGHRS, CDR2 YFSETQ. The CDR3 DNA is TGCGCCAGCAGCCGCGGAGGAGCAACTAATGAAAAACTGTTTTTT. It codes for CASSRGGATNEKLFF.

The V call is TRBV30, the J call TRBJ2-7; TRBD2 agrees at 8 bases. The V gene's germline CDR1 is GTSNPN and CDR2 SVGIG (reference sequence). The CDR3 has 15 amino acids. After removal of 7 bases from V and 3 bases from J, the junction contained 14 bases not matched to a gene. DNA for the CDR3: TGTGCCTTTACGCAACCGGGACTAGTTAGCTACGAGCAGTACTTC. It translates to CAFTQPGLVSYEQYF.

This rearrangement joins TRBV6-5 to TRBJ1-2, with 12 bases fitting TRBD1. Unmatched junction bases numbered 7, after V lost 4 bases and J lost 7 bases. The CDR3 loop spans 15 amino acids. Germline assignment: CDR1 MNHEY and CDR2 SVGAGI. The CDR3 reads CASSSGTGGVFGYTF. CDR3 sequence (DNA): TGTGCCAGCAGTTCTGGGACAGGGGGCGTTTTTGGCTACACCTTC.

V gene TRBV2 combines with J gene TRBJ2-3, with 7 positions matching TRBD1. Trimming cost V 6 bases and J 4 bases; bases outside gene matches: 10. Germline assignment: CDR1 SNHLY and CDR2 FYNNEI. CDR3 length equals 15 residues. CDR3 residues: CASRVDRIQADTQYF. The CDR3 DNA sequence: TGTGCCAGCAGGGTGGACAGGATACAGGCAGATACGCAGTATTTT. The entire variable domain, with the rest obtained from reference TRBV2 and TRBJ2-3, is as follows: EPEVTQTPSHQVTQMGQEVILRCVPISNHLYFYWYRQILGQKVEFLVSFYNNEISEKSEIFDDQFSVERPDGSNFTLKIRSTKLEDSAMYFCASRVDRIQADTQYFGPGTRLTVL.

The V call is TRBV7-3, the J call TRBJ2-7, with 7 bases lining up with TRBD2. The CDR3 is 14 amino acids. CDR1 is SGHTA and CDR2 is FQGTGA in the germline V gene. V shed 3 bases, J shed 5 bases, and the junction held 7 bases outside the gene matches. The CDR3 protein is CASSFDGRRDEQYF. CDR3 bases: TGTGCCAGCAGCTTCGACGGGAGGAGAGACGAGCAGTACTTC. The full variable domain, completed using reference TRBV7-3 and TRBJ2-7, is GAGVSQTPSNKVTEKGKYVELRCDPISGHTALYWYRQSLGQGPEFLIYFQGTGAADDSGLPNDRFFAVRPEGSVSTLKIQRTERGDSAVYLCASSFDGRRDEQYFGPGTRLTVT.

The chain uses TRBV28 and TRBJ2-7, with 12 bases matching TRBD2. V lost 0 bases to trimming and J lost 5 bases; unmatched junction nucleotides: 5. CDR3 length: 16 residues. Germline V gene data show CDR1 as MDHEN and CDR2 as SYDVKM. The CDR3 region is CASSLWETSGSHEQYF. CDR3 sequence (DNA): TGTGCCAGCAGTTTATGGGAGACTAGCGGGAGTCACGAGCAGTACTTC.

This clone was seen only a few times. The chain carries TRBV7-2 and TRBJ1-1; D unclear. Trimming left V 3 bases short and J 3 bases short, with 14 bases between. Germline CDR1 is SGHTA and CDR2 is FQGNSA. This CDR3 spans 15 amino acids. DNA of the CDR3: TGTGCCAGCAGCTTCGGCCCGGGCGGGTACACTGAAGCTTTCTTT. This gives the protein CASSFGPGGYTEAFF.

This clone occurred a few times. The genes are TRBV29-1 and TRBJ2-7; D tentatively fits TRBD1 or TRBD2 (5 bases each). The CDR3 sequence is 12 residues long. V lost 6 bases, J lost 7 bases, and 16 bases lay in between. The germline CDR1 and CDR2 sequences are SQVTM and ANQGSEA. The CDR3 loop is CSVGDPQGEQYF. In nucleotides, the CDR3 is TGCAGCGTGGGGGACCCTCAGGGAGAGCAGTACTTC.

This rearrangement joins TRBV28 to TRBJ2-1; TRBD2 agrees at 8 bases. V was pared by 8 bases and J by 0 bases, with 18 bases of the junction left unmatched. The CDR3 totals 19 residues. Germline V gives CDR1 MDHEN, CDR2 SYDVKM. The CDR3 DNA reads TGTGCCAGCGGACTGACCGGGACTAGTCCTTCGAGCTCCTACAATGAGCAGTTCTTC. Its translation: CASGLTGTSPSSSYNEQFF.

V gene TRBV12-5 combines with J gene TRBJ2-7; 12 bases match TRBD1. J was trimmed by 5 bases and V by 1 base; bases with no gene match: 12. Looked up from germline, CDR1 is LGHNT and CDR2 is FRNRAP. The CDR3 spans 18 residues. The CDR3 sequence is CASGLGDRGRTGADEQYF. The DNA for the CDR3 is TGTGCTAGTGGTTTGGGGGACAGGGGGCGGACGGGAGCGGACGAGCAGTACTTC. The entire variable domain, with the rest obtained from reference TRBV12-5 and TRBJ2-7, is as follows: DARVTQTPRHKVTEMGQEVTMRCQPILGHNTVFWYRQTMMQGLELLAYFRNRAPLDDSGMPKDRFSAEMPDATLATLKIQPSEPRDSAVYFCASGLGDRGRTGADEQYFGPGTRLTVT.

This clone was counted a few times. This chain uses TRBV11-3 with TRBJ2-2; D uncertain. The CDR3 spans 12 residues. Trimming stripped 5 bases from V and 7 bases from J, with 8 bases between. Per germline, CDR1 SGHNT and CDR2 YENEEA. CDR3 nucleotides: TGTGCCAGCAGCCAGGCCGACGGGGAGCTGTTTTTT. Protein product: CASSQADGELFF.

The rearrangement joins TRBV6-6 to TRBJ1-5, with D perhaps matching TRBD1 (5 bases). The germline CDR1 and CDR2 sequences are MNHNY and SVGAGI (reference sequence). The CDR3 covers 14 residues. Trimming shortened V by 2 bases and J by 3 bases, and 8 bases separated the two germline ends. The CDR3 DNA reads as TGTGCCAGCAGTTACAGGGACCTCAATCAGCCCCAGCATTTT. This translates into CASSYRDLNQPQHF.

This chain joins TRBV30 and TRBJ2-1, with unresolved D. The CDR3 has 13 residues. V was trimmed by 3 bases and J by 0 bases, leaving 6 bases between them. Germline assignment: CDR1 GTSNPN and CDR2 SVGIG (reference sequence). The CDR3 region is CAWSRSSYNEQFF. The CDR3, as DNA: TGTGCCTGGAGCCGGAGCTCCTACAATGAGCAGTTCTTC.

This chain connects TRBV19 to TRBJ1-5; 10 nucleotides match TRBD1. Germline trimming cut 4 bases from V and 1 base from J; bases unmatched to any gene: 4. This CDR3 region has 16 residues. The germline V gene encodes CDR1 LNHDA and CDR2 SQIVND (reference sequence). The CDR3: CASSTEGQGSNQPQHF. The DNA of the CDR3 is TGTGCCAGTAGTACCGAGGGACAGGGGAGCAATCAGCCCCAGCATTTT.

The chain joins TRBV6-6 to TRBJ2-1; no clear D. Germline V lookup: CDR1 MNHNY, CDR2 SVGAGI (reference sequence). The CDR3 runs 12 residues. Deletions cut 6 bases from V and 8 bases from J, with 11 bases between. The CDR3 is CASSRLRDEQFF. CDR3 nucleotide sequence: TGTGCCAGCAGCCGACTCCGCGATGAGCAGTTCTTC.